A single sample gave rise to the 29 T cell receptor beta chains below, sequenced in a study of human T cells and chemical hapten exposure. TCRdb itself ran the RACE reads through MiXCR, one entry per CDR3 protein. The sample lists roughly 38,000 distinct CDR3 sequences, 4% occurring once. Time point: patch test 1, 2 weeks after DPC sensitization. Indicated treatment: therapeutic diphenylcyclopropenone sensitization with weekly scalp DPC. Unfractionated whole blood served as the source for total RNA extraction. The sequencing used whole blood, collected in connection with sensitization to the hapten diphenylcyclopropenone (DPC). Source of these receptors: a man aged 45 to 65 with alopecia areata. Some clones in this sample may be carry-over from other donors' samples.

In this sample, this clonotype turned up many times. The V gene is TRBV12-3 or TRBV12-4, the J gene TRBJ1-5; 8 nucleotides agree with TRBD1. CDR3 length equals 15 residues. The trim removed 3 bases at V and 6 bases at J, leaving 7 bases unmatched. The CDR3 spells CASSFGRGRGQPQHF. The CDR3 DNA reads as TGTGCCAGCAGTTTTGGCAGGGGGCGGGGTCAGCCCCAGCATTTT.

Ten or more counts support this clonotype. The chain links TRBV12-3 or TRBV12-4 to TRBJ2-7, with D unresolved. V was shortened by 5 bases and J by 4 bases, with 6 bases between the two germline ends. This CDR3 has 11 residues. The CDR3 coding sequence is TGTGCCAGCAGTCGCGAGTACGAGCAGTACTTC. Translation gives CASSREYEQYF.

This clonotype was observed many times. The chain is built from TRBV5-4 and TRBJ2-3, with 12 positions matching TRBD2. Germline CDR1 is SGHNT and CDR2 is YYREEE (reference sequence). The CDR3 has 19 residues. Trimming took 1 base from V and 2 from J; bases not matched to a gene: 11. The CDR3 DNA is TGTGCCAGCAGCTTGTTGGTACTAGCGGGAGGTACTTCCACAGATACGCAGTATTTT. As protein: CASSLLVLAGGTSTDTQYF.

This clonotype appeared many times. The chain joins TRBV18 to TRBJ2-1; 12 bases fit TRBD2. Germline values: CDR1 KGHSH, CDR2 LQKENI. J gave up 6 bases and V 4 bases, and 7 bases lay outside the gene matches. This CDR3 contains 16 residues. CDR3 bases: TGTGCCAGCTCACGACCACTAGCGGGAGGATCCAATGAGCAGTTCTTC. Translating it yields CASSRPLAGGSNEQFF.

This clonotype was recorded at least ten times. The CDR3 is CASSSGQVNQPQHF. The CDR3, as DNA: TGTGCCAGCAGTTCCGGACAGGTCAATCAGCCCCAGCATTTT. V gene TRBV28 combines with J gene TRBJ1-5; 7 positions agree with TRBD1. This CDR3 contains 14 residues. Unmatched junction bases numbered 3, after V lost 4 bases and J lost 3 bases. Germline values: CDR1 MDHEN, CDR2 SYDVKM.

This clonotype was seen repeatedly, ten times or more. The chain couples TRBV7-8 to TRBJ1-5; no definite D call. Germline values: CDR1 SGHVS, CDR2 FQNEAQ. Trimming took 1 base from V and 5 from J, leaving 30 bases between them. CDR3 length: 21 amino acids. CDR3 DNA: TGTGCCAGCAGCTTAGAGCCCCTTTGGGAGGGAAAGATCCTGAGGGATCAGCCCCAGCATTTT. Amino acid sequence: CASSLEPLWEGKILRDQPQHF.

This clonotype was picked up many times. The chain combines TRBV28 with TRBJ1-2, with D perhaps matching TRBD1 (6 bases). This CDR3 has 13 amino acids. Germline assignment: CDR1 MDHEN and CDR2 SYDVKM. The ends were cut back, 6 bases at V and 7 bases at J, with 15 bases in the middle. CDR3 sequence: CASSGYREAGYTF. In nucleotides, the CDR3 is TGTGCCAGCAGCGGATACAGGGAAGCTGGCTACACCTTC.

The chain joins TRBV20-1 to TRBJ1-4; 9 bases are a match to TRBD1. The CDR3 extends over 15 amino acids. Germline V CDR1 and CDR2: DFQATT, SNEGSKA (reference sequence). The V segment lost 0 bases and the J segment 7 bases; nucleotides outside the gene matches: 6. CDR3 protein: CSARDPGQGSEKLFF. The CDR3 DNA is TGCAGTGCTAGAGATCCGGGACAGGGAAGTGAAAAACTGTTTTTT.

Many counts were recorded for this clonotype. The chain joins TRBV24-1 to TRBJ1-5; tentatively, D is TRBD1 (6 bases). The V gene's germline CDR1 is KGHDR and CDR2 SFDVKD. The CDR3 consists of 13 residues. Trimming shortened V by 6 bases and J by 5 bases, and 10 bases separated the two germline ends. The chain's CDR3 is CATSRAGDQPQHF. The CDR3 DNA follows: TGTGCCACCAGTCGGGCAGGGGATCAGCCCCAGCATTTT.

In this sample, this clonotype turned up many times. This sequence joins TRBV20-1 and TRBJ2-1; the match to TRBD2 covers 12 bases. Germline CDR1 reads DFQATT; CDR2 reads SNEGSKA (reference sequence). CDR3 length: 12 residues. The CDR3 region has the DNA TGCAGCGGACTAGCGGGGCTGAATGAGCAGTTCTTC. Its translation: CSGLAGLNEQFF.

In its sample, this clonotype was seen many times. The chain has TRBV5-1 and TRBJ2-2; TRBD1 matches 9 bases. J was trimmed by 2 bases and V by 4 bases; bases with no gene match: 6. The germline gives CDR1 SGHRS, CDR2 YFSETQ. This CDR3 has 16 residues. The CDR3 DNA reads TGCGCCAGCAGCCTATTTACAGGGGGCAACACCGGGGAGCTGTTTTTT. Translating it yields CASSLFTGGNTGELFF.

This clonotype has a count of ten or more. The rearrangement links TRBV24-1 to TRBJ2-1; TRBD2 aligns across 9 bases. Per germline, CDR1 KGHDR and CDR2 SFDVKD. V was clipped by 2 bases and J by 7 bases; unmatched bases: 8. This CDR3 spans 16 amino acids. CDR3 sequence (DNA): TGTGCCACCAGTGATTCGTTTAGCGGGAGAGGGAATGAGCAGTTCTTC. Translation: CATSDSFSGRGNEQFF.

This clonotype was recorded at least ten times. This chain's CDR3 is CASSYSEYSGEQFF. For the CDR3, the DNA is TGTGCCAGCAGTTACTCAGAGTACAGCGGTGAGCAGTTCTTC. The chain joins TRBV6-5 to TRBJ2-1; TRBD2 might be the D (5 bases). This CDR3 spans 14 amino acids. Germline V CDR1 and CDR2: MNHEY, SVGAGI. Between the trimmed V and J ends, which lost 0 bases and 9 bases, there was a span of 12 bases.

This clonotype was observed many times. V and J are TRBV20-1 and TRBJ2-2; maybe TRBD1 (6 bases). Germline values: CDR1 DFQATT, CDR2 SNEGSKA (reference sequence). Trimming removed 0 bases from V and 4 bases from J, with 15 bases in between. The CDR3 consists of 16 residues. This chain's CDR3 is CSARDPTGTGTGELFF. CDR3 nucleotides: TGCAGTGCTAGAGATCCGACAGGAACGGGCACCGGGGAGCTGTTTTTT.

At least ten counts were recorded for this clonotype. V gene TRBV5-8 combines with J gene TRBJ2-3; D may be TRBD2 (5 bases). Trimming pared 0 bases from V and 5 bases from J, leaving 7 bases between. Germline V CDR1 and CDR2: SGHTS, YDEGEE. This CDR3 comprises 13 residues. CDR3 in amino acids: CASSLVGRDTQYF. The CDR3 coding sequence is TGTGCCAGCAGCTTGGTTGGGAGAGATACGCAGTATTTT. Based on the CDR3 plus reference TRBV5-8 and TRBJ2-3, the full variable domain is EAGVTQSPTHLIKTRGQQATLRCSPISGHTSVYWYQQALGLGLQFLLWYDEGEERNRGNFPPRFSGRQFPNYSSELNVNALELEDSALYLCASSLVGRDTQYFGPGTRLTVL.

There are many counts of this clonotype. The chain joins TRBV6-1 to TRBJ1-4; D unclear. This CDR3 is 13 amino acids long. Trimming took off 4 bases at V and 8 bases at J, with 11 bases between the two ends. In germline, CDR1 is MNHNS, CDR2 SASEGT. The CDR3 region has the DNA TGTGCCAGCAGTGGTAACAATGCGGAAAAACTGTTTTTT. Its protein is CASSGNNAEKLFF.

This clonotype was recorded at least ten times. The chain uses TRBV5-1 and TRBJ2-5; 13 bases match TRBD2. This CDR3 region has 17 residues. The ends lost 4 bases at V and 3 bases at J; junction bases unmatched: 9. Per the germline V gene, CDR1 is SGHRS and CDR2 is YFSETQ. The CDR3 DNA follows: TGCGCCAGCAGCCCCCGGACTAGCGGGAGAGTGGAAGAGACCCAGTACTTC. Residues: CASSPRTSGRVEETQYF.

This clonotype came up many times. The chain is built from TRBV11-2 and TRBJ1-1, with 7 bases aligning to TRBD1. The V and J ends lost 1 base and 1 base, in that order; junction bases with no gene match: 6. Germline-derived CDR1 and CDR2 are SGHAT and FQNNGV. The CDR3 sequence is 16 residues long. The CDR3 reads CASSLVGGGANTEAFF. CDR3 nucleotides: TGTGCCAGCAGCTTAGTTGGAGGGGGCGCGAACACTGAAGCTTTCTTT.

This clonotype was detected ten times or more. The J gene is TRBJ2-3, the V gene TRBV30; D perhaps matches TRBD1 (5 bases). V was cut by 4 bases and J by 3 bases, with 11 bases left in between. The V gene's germline CDR1 is GTSNPN and CDR2 SVGIG (reference sequence). This CDR3 region has 13 residues. The CDR3 DNA sequence: TGTGCCTGGACGCAGGGTCGGACAGATACGCAGTATTTT. Translated, it gives CAWTQGRTDTQYF. Full variable domain (missing parts from reference TRBV30 and TRBJ2-3): SQTIHQWPATLVQPVGSPLSLECTVEGTSNPNLYWYRQAAGRGLQLLFYSVGIGQISSEVPQNLSASRPQDRQFILSSKKLLLSDSGFYLCAWTQGRTDTQYFGPGTRLTVL.

In its sample, this clonotype was seen many times. The rearrangement joins TRBV20-1 to TRBJ2-4, with D possibly matching TRBD1 (7 bases). The V and J ends lost 2 bases and 3 bases respectively, with 14 bases between them. The CDR3 sequence is 15 residues long. CDR1 DFQATT and CDR2 SNEGSKA come from the germline V gene (reference sequence). The CDR3 DNA reads TGCAGTGCTAGAAAGGAGGGGGCGGACAAAAACATTCAGTACTTC. This gives the protein CSARKEGADKNIQYF.

This clonotype has a count of ten or more. This chain joins TRBV28 and TRBJ2-7; 9 nucleotides line up with TRBD2. Per germline, CDR1 MDHEN and CDR2 SYDVKM. The CDR3 is 15 residues long. J gave up 2 bases and V 6 bases, and 8 bases lay outside the gene matches. CDR3 in amino acids: CASSSGLAAAYEQYF. The CDR3 nucleotides read TGTGCCAGCAGCTCGGGACTAGCCGCGGCCTACGAGCAGTACTTC.

The sample holds many counts of this clonotype. The gene calls are TRBV29-1 and TRBJ2-1; maybe TRBD2 (6 bases). The ends were cut back, 4 bases at V and 9 bases at J, with 13 bases in the middle. Germline CDR1 SQVTM, CDR2 ANQGSEA. This CDR3 has 12 amino acids. The CDR3 nucleotides read TGCAGCGTTGGACTTGCGGGAAGTGAGCAGTTCTTC. Its protein is CSVGLAGSEQFF.

This clonotype was observed at least ten times. V usage is TRBV29-1 and J usage is TRBJ2-7; 7 bases map to TRBD2. The J segment lost 4 bases and the V segment lost 7 bases, leaving 16 bases of the junction unmatched. This CDR3 contains 15 residues. Looked up from germline, CDR1 is SQVTM and CDR2 is ANQGSEA. CDR3 sequence reads: CSAGGGGGVEYEQYF. CDR3 DNA: TGCAGCGCGGGAGGTGGCGGCGGTGTTGAGTACGAGCAGTACTTC.

At least ten counts were recorded for this clonotype. The CDR3, as DNA: TGTGCCAGCAGTTTGGGGAGGCGGTCCGAAACTGAAGCTTTCTTT. Translating it yields CASSLGRRSETEAFF. V is TRBV28 and J is TRBJ1-1; D is uncertain. Trimming took off 3 bases at V and 5 bases at J, with 16 bases between the two ends. Per germline, CDR1 MDHEN and CDR2 SYDVKM. The CDR3 loop spans 15 amino acids.

This clonotype appeared many times. The chain employs TRBV20-1 and TRBJ2-3; 12 bases match TRBD1. CDR1 DFQATT and CDR2 SNEGSKA come from the germline V gene (reference sequence). The CDR3 contains 17 residues. V lost 5 bases to trimming and J lost 4 bases; unmatched junction nucleotides: 13. CDR3 sequence: CSAQKFGGQGAADTQYF. CDR3 in DNA: TGCAGTGCTCAAAAGTTTGGGGGACAGGGGGCCGCAGATACGCAGTATTTT.

This clonotype was counted at least ten times. The chain has TRBV30 and TRBJ1-5; the D gene is possibly TRBD1 (5 bases). V was pared by 0 bases and J by 6 bases, with 15 bases between. This CDR3 spans 15 amino acids. Germline assignment: CDR1 GTSNPN and CDR2 SVGIG (reference sequence). In DNA, the CDR3 is TGTGCCTGGAGTGTACGTAGGGCAGGGTCTCAGCCCCAGCATTTT. This translates into CAWSVRRAGSQPQHF.

The sample holds many counts of this clonotype. The chain recombines TRBV29-1 with TRBJ1-2; 7 bases are a match to TRBD1. Germline V CDR1 and CDR2: SQVTM, ANQGSEA. Trimming removed 5 bases from V and 3 bases from J; junction bases left unmatched: 3. This CDR3 is 12 amino acids long. CDR3 coding DNA: TGCAGCGTTTACAGGGGCGACTATGGCTACACCTTC. Translating it yields CSVYRGDYGYTF. Complete variable domain (other parts from reference TRBV29-1 and TRBJ1-2): SAVISQKPSRDICQRGTSLTIQCQVDSQVTMMFWYRQQPGQSLTLIATANQGSEATYESGFVIDKFPISRPNLTFSTLTVSNMSPEDSSIYLCSVYRGDYGYTFGSGTRLTVV.

This clonotype has ten or more counts. The chain has TRBV20-1 and TRBJ2-1, with 13 bases fitting TRBD2. The CDR3 consists of 16 residues. V shed 0 bases and J 7 bases; nucleotides not matched to a gene: 6. Per germline, CDR1 DFQATT and CDR2 SNEGSKA (reference sequence). The CDR3 DNA sequence: TGCAGTGCTAGAGAATGGACTAGCGGGAGTAGGAATGAGCAGTTCTTC. Residues: CSAREWTSGSRNEQFF.

This clonotype was seen many times. The rearrangement uses TRBV24-1 and TRBJ2-1, with 10 bases lining up with TRBD2. With V trimmed by 10 bases and J by 1 base, 6 bases remained unmatched. Per the germline V gene, CDR1 is KGHDR and CDR2 is SFDVKD. CDR3 length equals 15 residues. The CDR3 sequence: CATPGTSVSYNEQFF. The DNA for the CDR3 is TGTGCCACTCCCGGGACTAGCGTATCCTACAATGAGCAGTTCTTC.